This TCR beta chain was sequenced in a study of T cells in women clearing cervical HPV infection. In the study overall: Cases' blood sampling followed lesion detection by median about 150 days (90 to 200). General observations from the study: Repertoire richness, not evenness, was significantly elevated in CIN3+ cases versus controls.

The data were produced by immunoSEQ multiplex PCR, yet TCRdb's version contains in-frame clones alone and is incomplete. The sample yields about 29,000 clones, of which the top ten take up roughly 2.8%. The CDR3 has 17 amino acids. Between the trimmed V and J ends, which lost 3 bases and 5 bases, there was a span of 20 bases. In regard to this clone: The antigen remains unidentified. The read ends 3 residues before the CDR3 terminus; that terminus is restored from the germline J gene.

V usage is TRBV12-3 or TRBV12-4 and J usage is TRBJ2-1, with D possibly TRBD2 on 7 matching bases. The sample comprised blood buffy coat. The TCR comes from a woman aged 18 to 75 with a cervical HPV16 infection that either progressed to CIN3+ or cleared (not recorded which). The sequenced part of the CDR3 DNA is TGTGCCAGCAGTTTTGGGGGGGGCCTAGCGCCGGACAATGAG. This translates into CASSFGGGLAPDNE. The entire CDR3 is CASSFGGGLAPDNEQFF.